Following are 10 T cell receptor beta chains from one sample sequenced in a study of blood T cell repertoires in COVID-19. Only in-frame clones appear in the TCRdb table, and some are missing; sequencing was by immunoSEQ multiplex PCR. The sample lists about 160,000 clones, about 88% occurring once. Sequenced material: peripheral blood. Every receptor here comes from a woman in her forties or fifties with COVID-19, enrolled during active disease.

J is TRBJ2-1 and V is TRBV5-6; 9 bases match TRBD1. The germline CDR1 and CDR2 sequences are SGHDT and YYEEEE. J was trimmed by 2 bases and V by 4 bases; bases with no gene match: 7. The length of the CDR3 is 16 residues. The chain's CDR3 is CASSRTGTGPYNEQFF. In DNA, the CDR3 is TGTGCCAGCAGCCGAACCGGGACAGGGCCCTACAATGAGCAGTTCTTC.

The chain has TRBV21-1 and TRBJ1-1; the table's D call TRBD1 went unverified against the DNA. TRBV21-1 is given as a pseudogene. This CDR3 contains 18 residues. The CDR3 here is CASSNPGGRGDGNTEAFF. The DNA for the CDR3 is TGTGCCAGCAGCAACCCCGGTGGCAGGGGGGACGGGAACACTGAAGCTTTCTTT.

The chain is built from TRBV10-3 and TRBJ1-5; D unclear. Germline loops: CDR1 ENHRY, CDR2 SYGVKD. The CDR3 runs to 14 residues. Trimming cost V 3 bases and J 0 bases, with 6 bases left between them. The CDR3 protein is CAISEGDSNQPQHF. CDR3 DNA: TGTGCCATCAGTGAAGGAGATAGCAATCAGCCCCAGCATTTT.

The chain joins TRBV7-2 to TRBJ2-3; tentative D call: TRBD2 (7 bases). The V and J ends lost 4 bases and 6 bases respectively, with 17 bases between them. CDR1 is SGHTA and CDR2 is FQGNSA in the germline V gene. This CDR3 contains 15 residues. For the CDR3, the DNA is TGTGCCAGCAGCTCGTACGGGGGGCCGGCGGATACGCAGTATTTT. Translation gives CASSSYGGPADTQYF.

J is TRBJ1-1 and V is TRBV19; TRBD1 might be the D (6 bases). This CDR3 comprises 14 residues. Trimming removed 6 bases at V and 0 bases at J, with 11 bases between. Germline CDR1 LNHDA, CDR2 SQIVND (reference sequence). The CDR3 reads CASRSGDVNTEAFF. The CDR3, as DNA: TGTGCCAGTAGGTCAGGGGACGTGAACACTGAAGCTTTCTTT.

The chain joins TRBV11-2 to TRBJ2-3; 10 positions match TRBD2. Germline V lookup: CDR1 SGHAT, CDR2 FQNNGV. With V trimmed by 5 bases and J by 2 bases, 7 bases remained unmatched. The CDR3 loop spans 16 amino acids. The CDR3 DNA is TGTGCCAGCAGCCCAACTAGCGGGGTTAACACAGATACGCAGTATTTT. This sequence encodes CASSPTSGVNTDTQYF.

This clone was seen a few times. The chain recombines TRBV10-3 with TRBJ2-1; no definite D call. V lost 7 bases, J lost 4 bases, and 14 bases lay in between. The V gene's germline CDR1 is ENHRY and CDR2 SYGVKD. The CDR3 totals 14 residues. The CDR3 loop is CAINPRNGYNEQFF. The CDR3 DNA follows: TGTGCCATCAACCCCCGGAACGGGTACAATGAGCAGTTCTTC.

This chain joins TRBV5-1 and TRBJ2-2; 8 bases align to TRBD2. Germline V CDR1 and CDR2: SGHRS, YFSETQ. Trimming cost V 6 bases and J 0 bases; bases outside gene matches: 4. CDR3 length: 15 residues. CDR3 in amino acids: CASMRGDSNTGELFF. In DNA form, the CDR3 reads TGCGCCAGCATGCGGGGGGATTCGAACACCGGGGAGCTGTTTTTT.

The CDR3 region has the DNA TGTGCCAGCAGCCCTGCGGTGCCAAATGAAAAACTGTTTTTT. It codes for CASSPAVPNEKLFF. The chain carries TRBV7-9 and TRBJ1-4, with D uncertain. V was trimmed by 5 bases and J by 5 bases, leaving 12 bases between them. The CDR3 is 14 amino acids. In germline, CDR1 is SEHNR, CDR2 FQNEAQ (reference sequence).

CDR3 DNA: TGTGCCAGCTCACCACCGGGGGGAAGCGGCTACACCTTC. Amino acids: CASSPPGGSGYTF. This chain uses TRBV18 with TRBJ1-2; D perhaps matches TRBD1 (5 bases). Trimming pared 0 bases from V and 8 bases from J, leaving 10 bases between. The CDR3 sequence is 13 residues long. CDR1 KGHSH and CDR2 LQKENI come from the germline V gene.